This T cell receptor beta chain originates from a study of blood T cells in healthy people across ages. Study context: Per two T cells, template switching captured roughly one barcoded beta molecule. Study-wide results and caveats: Age brought a roughly linear fall in TCR beta diversity measured per million T cells.

Primers used in a second PCR of roughly 6 to 11 cycles were a sample-barcoded 5' primer and a J-beta primer mix. TCRdb independently ran MiXCR on the 5' RACE reads; one entry per CDR3 protein. The sample includes some 1.7 million distinct CDR3 sequences, 28% of them seen just once. This CDR3 has 17 amino acids. V was trimmed by 5 bases and J by 4 bases, leaving 21 bases between them. From germline, CDR1 is LNHNV and CDR2 YYDKDF (reference sequence). Isolated per sample were at least 6.5 million PBMCs. This clonotype was detected ten times or more. Its cognate antigen is unknown. The rearrangement uses TRBV15 and TRBJ1-5, with a tentative D call TRBD1 (5 bases). What was sequenced was blood. This receptor was obtained from a woman between 25 and 40 years old in good health. CDR3 sequence: CATSSLGQVRVNQPQHF. The CDR3 nucleotides read TGTGCCACCAGCTCCCTGGGGCAGGTAAGGGTAAATCAGCCCCAGCATTTT.